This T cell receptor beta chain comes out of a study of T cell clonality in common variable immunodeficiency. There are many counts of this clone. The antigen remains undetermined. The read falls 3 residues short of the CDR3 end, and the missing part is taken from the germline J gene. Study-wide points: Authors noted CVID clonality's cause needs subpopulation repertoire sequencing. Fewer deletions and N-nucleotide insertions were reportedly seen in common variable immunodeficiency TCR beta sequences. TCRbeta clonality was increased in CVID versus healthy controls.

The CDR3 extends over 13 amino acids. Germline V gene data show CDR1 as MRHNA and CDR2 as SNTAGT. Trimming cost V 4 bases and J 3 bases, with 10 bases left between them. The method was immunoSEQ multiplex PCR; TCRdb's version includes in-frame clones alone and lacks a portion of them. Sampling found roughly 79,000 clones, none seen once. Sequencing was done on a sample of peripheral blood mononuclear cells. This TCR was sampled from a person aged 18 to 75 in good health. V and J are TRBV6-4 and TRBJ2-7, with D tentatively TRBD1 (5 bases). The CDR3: CASSVRRGYEQYF. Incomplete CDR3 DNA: TGTGCCAGCAGTGTTAGAAGGGGCTACGAG.